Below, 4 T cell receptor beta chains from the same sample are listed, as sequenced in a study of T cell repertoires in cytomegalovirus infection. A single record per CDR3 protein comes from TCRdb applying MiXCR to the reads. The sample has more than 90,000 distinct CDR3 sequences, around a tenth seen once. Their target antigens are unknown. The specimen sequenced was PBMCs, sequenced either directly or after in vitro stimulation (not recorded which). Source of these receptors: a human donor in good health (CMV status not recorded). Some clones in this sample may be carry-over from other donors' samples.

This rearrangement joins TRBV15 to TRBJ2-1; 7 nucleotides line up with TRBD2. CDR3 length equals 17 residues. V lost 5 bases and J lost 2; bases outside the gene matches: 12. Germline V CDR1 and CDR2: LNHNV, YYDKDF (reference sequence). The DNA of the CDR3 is TGTGCCACCAGCCCCCGATGGGGGGGAGGAACCTACAATGAGCAGTTCTTC. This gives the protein CATSPRWGGGTYNEQFF.

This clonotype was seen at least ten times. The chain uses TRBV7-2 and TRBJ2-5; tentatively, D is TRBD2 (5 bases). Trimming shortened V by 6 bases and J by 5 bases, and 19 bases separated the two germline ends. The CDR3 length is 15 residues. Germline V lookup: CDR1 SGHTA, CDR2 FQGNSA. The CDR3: CASRLAAGSWETQYF. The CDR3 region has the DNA TGTGCCAGCAGACTCGCGGCGGGCTCCTGGGAGACCCAGTACTTC.

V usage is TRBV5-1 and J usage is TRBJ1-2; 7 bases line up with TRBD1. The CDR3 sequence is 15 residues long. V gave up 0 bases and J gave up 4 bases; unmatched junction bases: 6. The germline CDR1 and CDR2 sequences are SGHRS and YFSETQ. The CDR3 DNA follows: TGCGCCAGCAGCTTGGACGGACAGGCTCTCTATGGCTACACCTTC. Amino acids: CASSLDGQALYGYTF. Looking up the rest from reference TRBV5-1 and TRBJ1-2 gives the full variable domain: KAGVTQTPRYLIKTRGQQVTLSCSPISGHRSVSWYQQTPGQGLQFLFEYFSETQRNKGNFPGRFSGRQFSNSRSEMNVSTLELGDSALYLCASSLDGQALYGYTFGSGTRLTVV.

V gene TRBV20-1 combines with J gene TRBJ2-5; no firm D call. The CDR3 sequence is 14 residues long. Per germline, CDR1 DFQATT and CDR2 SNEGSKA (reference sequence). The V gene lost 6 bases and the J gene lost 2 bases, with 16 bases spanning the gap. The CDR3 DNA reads TGCAGTGCCAACTGGTGGACCGAACAAGAGACCCAGTACTTC. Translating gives CSANWWTEQETQYF.